The sample holds a few counts of the clone carrying this T cell receptor (beta chain). Its antigen remains unknown. These data belong to a study of T cells after yellow fever vaccination. Study-level results: Peak timing came faster in the weaker secondary response, day 5 versus 15. A large majority of primary-vaccination clones showed up again after the booster (approximately 95% CD4, about 87% CD8).

The CDR3 length is 14 residues. The ends were cut back, 7 bases at V and 4 bases at J, with 19 bases in the middle. Germline loops: CDR1 DFQATT, CDR2 SNEGSKA (reference sequence). TCRdb ran MiXCR on the 5' RACE reads and lists one entry per CDR3 protein. The profile shows some 300,000 distinct CDR3 sequences, around 8.6% of them singletons. This TCR was sampled from a young man who received the YFV17D yellow fever vaccine. The sample in question was CD4+ T cells sorted from PBMCs, obtained 5 days after the yellow fever booster vaccination. The chain recombines TRBV20-1 with TRBJ1-1; D uncertain. In nucleotides, the CDR3 is TGCAGTGTTGCACGGGGAAGGCCGATCACTGAAGCTTTCTTT. Translated, it gives CSVARGRPITEAFF.